What follows are 5 T cell receptor beta chains derived from one specimen sequenced in a study of blood T cell repertoires in COVID-19. The data were produced by immunoSEQ multiplex PCR, yet TCRdb's version contains in-frame clones alone and is incomplete. The table includes 55,000 to 70,000 clones, 80% to 90% detected once. Specimen: peripheral blood. The receptors come from a woman in her sixties with COVID-19, enrolled during active disease.

The chain couples TRBV7-9 to TRBJ1-1, with a possible D match to TRBD1 (5 bases). CDR1 SEHNR and CDR2 FQNEAQ come from the germline V gene (reference sequence). The V end lost 7 bases, the J end lost 4 bases, and 13 bases lay between the germline ends. The length of the CDR3 is 13 residues. For the CDR3, the DNA is TGTGCCAGCACCACACAGGAGAGCACTGAAGCTTTCTTT. Translating gives CASTTQESTEAFF. Full variable domain (missing parts from reference TRBV7-9 and TRBJ1-1): DTGVSQNPRHKITKRGQNVTFRCDPISEHNRLYWYRQTLGQGPEFLTYFQNEAQLEKSRLLSDRFSAERPKGSFSTLEIQRTEQGDSAMYLCASTTQESTEAFFGQGTRLTVV.

The chain employs TRBV29-1 and TRBJ1-1; D perhaps matches TRBD1 (5 bases). The CDR3 covers 14 residues. Trimming removed 3 bases at V and 5 bases at J, with 16 bases between. The V gene's germline CDR1 is SQVTM and CDR2 ANQGSEA. CDR3 DNA: TGCAGCGTTGAGAACGGCCAGGGAACGACTGAAGCTTTCTTT. Encoded protein: CSVENGQGTTEAFF.

The V and J genes are TRBV3-1 (or the pseudogene TRBV3-2) and TRBJ2-1; D is unresolved. CDR1 is LGHDT, CDR2 YNNKEL, per germline (reference sequence). This CDR3 has 14 amino acids. V lost 6 bases and J 3 bases, leaving 12 bases between the germline ends. As DNA, the CDR3 is TGTGCCAGCAGTTTTGGCGGTAGCTACAATGAGCAGTTCTTC. Encoded protein: CASSFGGSYNEQFF.

The rearrangement links TRBV18 to TRBJ2-7, with no clear D. V lost 6 bases to trimming and J lost 5 bases, with 17 bases between them. Germline values: CDR1 KGHSH, CDR2 LQKENI. The CDR3 loop spans 14 amino acids. The CDR3 nucleotides are TGTGCCAGCTCCCCAAGAGAAGAGTCCCACGAGCAGTACTTC. Translating it yields CASSPREESHEQYF.

The rearrangement links TRBV27 to TRBJ1-1; D is unresolved. Trimming removed 2 bases from V and 6 bases from J, with 16 bases in between. The CDR3 sequence is 15 residues long. Per the germline V gene, CDR1 is MNHEY and CDR2 is SMNVEV (reference sequence). The CDR3 loop is CASSLLPPRIPEAFF. CDR3 nucleotide sequence: TGTGCCAGCAGTTTACTGCCCCCTAGGATACCTGAAGCTTTCTTT.